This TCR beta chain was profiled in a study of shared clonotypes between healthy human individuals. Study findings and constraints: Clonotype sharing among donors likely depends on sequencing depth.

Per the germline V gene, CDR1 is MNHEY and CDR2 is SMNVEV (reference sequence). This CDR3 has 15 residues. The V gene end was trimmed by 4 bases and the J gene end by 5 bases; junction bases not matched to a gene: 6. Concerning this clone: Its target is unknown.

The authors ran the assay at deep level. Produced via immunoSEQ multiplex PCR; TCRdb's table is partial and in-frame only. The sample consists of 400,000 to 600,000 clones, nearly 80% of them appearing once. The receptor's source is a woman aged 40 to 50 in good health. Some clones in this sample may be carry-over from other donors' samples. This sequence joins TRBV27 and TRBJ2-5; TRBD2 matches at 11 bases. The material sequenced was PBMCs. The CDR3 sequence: CASSSPGLAEETQYF. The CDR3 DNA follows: TGTGCCAGCAGTTCACCGGGACTAGCGGAGGAGACCCAGTACTTC.